The 26 T cell receptor beta chains in this list originate from one sample, sequenced in a study of blood T cell repertoires in COVID-19. The method was immunoSEQ multiplex PCR; TCRdb's version includes in-frame clones alone and lacks a portion of them. Among about 210,000 clones listed, roughly four fifths were seen once. Sequenced material: PBMCs or T cells enriched from blood (not recorded which). Source of these receptors: a man aged 40-50 years who had recovered from COVID-19.

The rearrangement links TRBV2 to TRBJ2-4; D is undetermined. Germline values: CDR1 SNHLY, CDR2 FYNNEI. This CDR3 is built from 15 residues. V lost 7 bases, J lost 3 bases, and 16 bases lay in between. In DNA form, the CDR3 reads TGTGCCAGCAAACTAATGGCTTTTGACAAAAACATTCAGTACTTC. Protein: CASKLMAFDKNIQYF.

V gene TRBV18 combines with J gene TRBJ1-4; 9 bases match TRBD1. Germline loops: CDR1 KGHSH, CDR2 LQKENI. The length of the CDR3 is 16 residues. V lost 5 bases and J lost 4; bases outside the gene matches: 8. CDR3 DNA: TGTGCCAGCTCAGCTCTTCCGGGACAGGGTAATGAAAAACTGTTTTTT. This encodes CASSALPGQGNEKLFF. Supplemented by reference TRBV18 and TRBJ1-4, the full variable domain reads NAGVMQNPRHLVRRRGQEARLRCSPMKGHSHVYWYRQLPEEGLKFMVYLQKENIIDESGMPKERFSAEFPKEGPSILRIQQVVRGDSAAYFCASSALPGQGNEKLFFGSGTQLSVL.

This clone turned up a few times. This chain connects TRBV10-2 to TRBJ2-5; TRBD1 might be the D (7 bases). CDR1 and CDR2 (germline): WSHSY, SAAADI. CDR3 size: 13 residues. With 4 bases removed from V and 5 bases from J, the gap between germline ends came to 11 bases. The CDR3 coding sequence is TGCGCCAGCAGTGCTTCAGGGGGGGAGACCCAGTACTTC. Translated: CASSASGGETQYF.

This chain joins TRBV7-8 and TRBJ2-5, with D hard to call. The CDR3 has 13 amino acids. Germline loops: CDR1 SGHVS, CDR2 FQNEAQ. V lost 5 bases to trimming and J lost 6 bases, with 13 bases between them. CDR3 loop: CASSVQSLKTQYF. The DNA of the CDR3 is TGTGCCAGCAGCGTACAATCGTTGAAGACCCAGTACTTC.

The rearrangement joins TRBV9 to TRBJ1-1; D is perhaps TRBD1 (5 bases). The CDR3 is 14 amino acids. Between the trimmed V and J ends, which lost 0 bases and 3 bases, there was a span of 9 bases. Germline-derived CDR1 and CDR2 are SGDLS and YYNGEE. CDR3 nucleotides: TGTGCCAGCAGCGTAGCAGGGTTGGACACTGAAGCTTTCTTT. Translating it yields CASSVAGLDTEAFF.

The V call is TRBV5-1, the J call TRBJ2-6, with D perhaps matching TRBD1 (5 bases). Germline values: CDR1 SGHRS, CDR2 YFSETQ. Trimming pared 4 bases from V and 2 bases from J, leaving 10 bases between. The CDR3 consists of 15 residues. The CDR3 is CASSQGSAGANVLTF. CDR3 nucleotide sequence: TGCGCCAGCAGCCAGGGCTCAGCTGGGGCCAACGTCCTGACTTTC.

V usage is TRBV15 and J usage is TRBJ2-1; TRBD1 agrees at 8 bases. Germline assignment: CDR1 LNHNV and CDR2 YYDKDF (reference sequence). After removal of 1 base from V and 5 bases from J, the junction contained 7 bases not matched to a gene. The CDR3 covers 16 residues. CDR3 nucleotide sequence: TGTGCCACCAGCAGAGGGTACCAGGACAGGGACAATGAGCAGTTCTTC. Its protein is CATSRGYQDRDNEQFF. The full variable domain, completed using reference TRBV15 and TRBJ2-1, is DAMVIQNPRYQVTQFGKPVTLSCSQTLNHNVMYWYQQKSSQAPKLLFHYYDKDFNNEADTPDNFQSRRPNTSFCFLDIRSPGLGDTAMYLCATSRGYQDRDNEQFFGPGTRLTVL.

The chain has TRBV27 and TRBJ2-1; D call uncertain. In germline, CDR1 is MNHEY, CDR2 SMNVEV (reference sequence). With 3 bases removed from V and 12 bases from J, the gap between germline ends came to 15 bases. The CDR3 sequence is 13 residues long. This chain's CDR3 is CASSLLRHGGQFF. The CDR3 DNA sequence: TGTGCCAGCAGTTTGCTCAGGCACGGTGGGCAGTTCTTC.

The V gene is TRBV12-3 or TRBV12-4, the J gene TRBJ2-3, with a weak D call TRBD2 (6 bases). This CDR3 contains 13 residues. V shed 6 bases and J shed 8 bases, with 15 bases lying between them. The CDR3 loop is CASSQTAGGTQYF. The CDR3 DNA reads as TGTGCCAGCAGCCAAACCGCCGGGGGTACGCAGTATTTT.

The chain joins TRBV13 to TRBJ2-7, with D perhaps TRBD1 (6 bases). V dropped 2 bases and J dropped 2 bases, with 10 bases sitting between them. The germline V gene encodes CDR1 PRHDT and CDR2 FYEKMQ (reference sequence). The CDR3 extends over 14 amino acids. Here the CDR3 reads CASSLRGLAYEQYF. The CDR3 bases are TGTGCCAGCAGCTTAAGGGGGTTGGCCTACGAGCAGTACTTC.

In this sample, this clone turned up a few times. The chain joins TRBV19 to TRBJ1-5; TRBD1 matches 7 bases. CDR1 and CDR2 from the germline V gene are LNHDA and SQIVND (reference sequence). V shed 4 bases, J shed 5 bases, and the junction held 5 bases outside the gene matches. The length of the CDR3 is 14 residues. The CDR3: CASSRGQWDQPQHF. CDR3 bases: TGTGCCAGTAGTAGGGGACAGTGGGATCAGCCCCAGCATTTT.

The rearrangement links TRBV5-1 to TRBJ1-1; D not certain. V lost 0 bases to trimming and J lost 7 bases, with 7 bases between them. The CDR3 consists of 12 residues. Germline CDR1 is SGHRS and CDR2 is YFSETQ. The CDR3, as DNA: TGCGCCAGCAGCTTGGCCGGGGATGAAGCTTTCTTT. Translated, it gives CASSLAGDEAFF.

This clone appeared once. The chain combines TRBV4-1 with TRBJ1-3; weak D call: TRBD1 (6 bases). CDR1 is MGHRA and CDR2 is YSYEKL in the germline V gene. Trimming shortened V by 0 bases and J by 1 base, and 10 bases separated the two germline ends. CDR3 length equals 16 residues. CDR3 in DNA: TGCGCCAGCAGCCAAGAAGGGGGACATTCTGGAAACACCATATATTTT. Its protein product is CASSQEGGHSGNTIYF.

The J gene is TRBJ1-5, the V gene TRBV30; D not certain. V lost 0 bases, J lost 4 bases, and 7 bases lay in between. Per germline, CDR1 GTSNPN and CDR2 SVGIG (reference sequence). This CDR3 is built from 13 residues. The CDR3 protein is CAWSVSGNQPQHF. In DNA, the CDR3 is TGTGCCTGGAGTGTCTCGGGGAATCAGCCCCAGCATTTT.

The V call is TRBV7-8, the J call TRBJ1-1; D may be TRBD1 (6 bases). V shed 1 base and J shed 6 bases, with 21 bases lying between them. This CDR3 has 17 amino acids. Germline V gene lookup returns CDR1 SGHVS and CDR2 FQNEAQ. The CDR3 loop is CASSLEGSSRGGPEAFF. DNA for the CDR3: TGTGCCAGCAGCTTAGAAGGATCCAGCCGGGGGGGCCCTGAAGCTTTCTTT.

The chain recombines TRBV19 with TRBJ1-1; 8 nucleotides agree with TRBD1. The CDR3 spans 15 residues. Trimming cost V 4 bases and J 4 bases; bases outside gene matches: 8. Germline values: CDR1 LNHDA, CDR2 SQIVND (reference sequence). The CDR3 bases are TGTGCCAGTAGTAGGACAGGGTCGCGTTTCACTGAAGCTTTCTTT. It codes for CASSRTGSRFTEAFF.

The V and J genes are TRBV11-2 and TRBJ1-1; weak D call: TRBD1 (6 bases). The CDR3 covers 13 residues. Looked up from germline, CDR1 is SGHAT and CDR2 is FQNNGV. V was trimmed by 8 bases and J by 8 bases, leaving 18 bases between them. CDR3 region: CASSGGAEEEAFF. CDR3 DNA sequence: TGTGCCAGCTCGGGGGGGGCCGAGGAAGAAGCTTTCTTT.

The chain is built from TRBV19 and TRBJ1-2, with TRBD1 identical over 9 bases. This CDR3 has 14 amino acids. Germline trimming cut 6 bases from V and 1 base from J; bases unmatched to any gene: 3. Germline CDR1 LNHDA, CDR2 SQIVND (reference sequence). CDR3 in amino acids: CASRNRGRNYGYTF. The CDR3 region has the DNA TGTGCCAGTAGGAACAGGGGGCGTAACTATGGCTACACCTTC.

V usage is TRBV4-2 and J usage is TRBJ2-2; TRBD2 matches 7 bases. J lost 0 bases, V lost 1 base, and 2 bases had no gene match. This CDR3 contains 16 residues. Germline V gene lookup returns CDR1 LGHNA and CDR2 YNFKEQ. CDR3 sequence (DNA): TGTGCCAGCAGCCAAGTCAGCGGGGCGAACACCGGGGAGCTGTTTTTT. Translating gives CASSQVSGANTGELFF.

CDR3 residues: CASSPLGKDRASAFF. CDR3 DNA sequence: TGTGCCAGCAGCCCGTTAGGAAAGGACAGGGCGTCGGCTTTCTTT. The rearrangement joins TRBV7-3 to TRBJ1-1, with 8 bases identical to TRBD1. The CDR3 is 15 residues long. V shed 5 bases, J shed 11 bases, and the junction held 16 bases outside the gene matches. Germline V gene sequence: CDR1 SGHTA, CDR2 FQGTGA.

CDR3 in DNA: TGTGCCAGCAGCCATTCTAGCGGGGGGGCAGATACGCAGTATTTT. As protein: CASSHSSGGADTQYF. V usage is TRBV3-1 (or the pseudogene TRBV3-2) and J usage is TRBJ2-3; 12 bases are shared with TRBD2. Germline values: CDR1 LGHDT, CDR2 YNNKEL (reference sequence). The CDR3 is made up of 15 amino acids. Germline trimming cut 3 bases from V and 4 bases from J; bases unmatched to any gene: 2.

This chain links TRBV9 with TRBJ2-2; possible D gene TRBD2, 6 bases. CDR1 SGDLS and CDR2 YYNGEE come from the germline V gene. This CDR3 spans 15 amino acids. V was trimmed by 4 bases and J by 0 bases, leaving 10 bases between them. The CDR3 region has the DNA TGTGCCAGCAGCATGAGCGGGTCGAACACCGGGGAGCTGTTTTTT. This sequence encodes CASSMSGSNTGELFF.

J is TRBJ2-3 and V is TRBV5-1; perhaps TRBD2 as D (6 bases). Germline V gene sequence: CDR1 SGHRS, CDR2 YFSETQ. The CDR3 is 16 residues long. With 2 bases removed from V and 1 base from J, the gap between germline ends came to 14 bases. As DNA, the CDR3 is TGCGCCAGCAGCTTAAAGGGAGGCTACGGCACAGATACGCAGTATTTT. As protein: CASSLKGGYGTDTQYF.

The chain couples TRBV6-6 to TRBJ2-7, with TRBD1 matching over 9 bases. After removal of 8 bases from V and 5 bases from J, the junction contained 13 bases not matched to a gene. Looked up from germline, CDR1 is MNHNY and CDR2 is SVGAGI (reference sequence). The CDR3 has 15 residues. The CDR3 here is CASLQGGTGSNEQYF. The CDR3 DNA is TGTGCCAGCCTCCAAGGGGGGACAGGGTCTAACGAGCAGTACTTC.

The V and J genes are TRBV5-1 and TRBJ2-1; 9 nucleotides agree with TRBD1. With V trimmed by 4 bases and J by 7 bases, 6 bases remained unmatched. The CDR3 covers 14 residues. CDR1 is SGHRS and CDR2 is YFSETQ in the germline V gene. For the CDR3, the DNA is TGCGCCAGCAGCCACGGGACAGGGCGAAATGAGCAGTTCTTC. This sequence encodes CASSHGTGRNEQFF.

J is TRBJ1-1 and V is TRBV7-3; D is perhaps TRBD1 (6 bases). V dropped 5 bases and J dropped 4 bases, with 14 bases sitting between them. CDR3 length equals 14 residues. CDR1 is SGHTA and CDR2 is FQGTGA in the germline V gene. CDR3 region: CASSATGIGTEAFF. CDR3 bases: TGTGCCAGCAGCGCAACAGGGATTGGCACTGAAGCTTTCTTT.